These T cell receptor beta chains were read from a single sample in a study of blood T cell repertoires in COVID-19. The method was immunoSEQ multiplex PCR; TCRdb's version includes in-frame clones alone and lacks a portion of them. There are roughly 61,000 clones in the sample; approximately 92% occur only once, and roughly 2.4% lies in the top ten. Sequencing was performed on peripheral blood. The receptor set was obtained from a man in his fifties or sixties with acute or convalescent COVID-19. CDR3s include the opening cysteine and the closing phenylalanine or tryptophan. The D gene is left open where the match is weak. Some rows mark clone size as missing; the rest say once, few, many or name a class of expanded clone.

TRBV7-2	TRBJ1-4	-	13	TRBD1	TGTGCCAGCAGCGCCGACAGGGGCGAAAAACTGTTTTTT	CASSADRGEKLFF
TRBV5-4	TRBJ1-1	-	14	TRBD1	TGTGCCAGCAGCTACGACAGGGGGAACACTGAAGCTTTCTTT	CASSYDRGNTEAFF
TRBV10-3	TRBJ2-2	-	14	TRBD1	TGTGCCACTGACAGGGGGCTTAACACCGGGGAGCTGTTTTTT	CATDRGLNTGELFF
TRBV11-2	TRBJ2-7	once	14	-	TGTGCCAGCAGCCGACAGGTGGCGAGAGGGGAGCAGTACTTC	CASSRQVARGEQYF
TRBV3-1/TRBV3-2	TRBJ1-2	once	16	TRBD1	TGTGCCAGCAGCCAAGGAGGGGGCAGGGCCTTCTATGGCTACACCTTC	CASSQGGGRAFYGYTF
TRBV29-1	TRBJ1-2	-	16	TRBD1	TGCAGCGTTGGAAGGCGGGGACAGGGGCAAAACTATGGCTACACCTTC	CSVGRRGQGQNYGYTF
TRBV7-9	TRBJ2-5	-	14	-	TGTGCCAGCAGCTTAGTACGGGATGGGAAGACCCAGTACTTC	CASSLVRDGKTQYF
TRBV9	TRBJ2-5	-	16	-	TGTGCCAGCAGTCATCGGCGGAGCAAGAGCGGGGAGACCCAGTACTTC	CASSHRRSKSGETQYF
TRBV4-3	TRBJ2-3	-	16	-	TGCGCCAGCAGCCAAGAAAATGGCGGTTACACAGATACGCAGTATTTT	CASSQENGGYTDTQYF
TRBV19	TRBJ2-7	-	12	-	TGTGCCAGTAGTACAGGGGCGGCCGAGCAGTACTTC	CASSTGAAEQYF
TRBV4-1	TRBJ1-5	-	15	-	TGCGCCAGCAGTCTCGGGGGAACGAGCAATCAGCCCCAGCATTTT	CASSLGGTSNQPQHF
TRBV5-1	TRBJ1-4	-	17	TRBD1	TGCGCCAGCAGTCGTCAGGGGGCCTTGGGGACTAATGAAAAACTGTTTTTT	CASSRQGALGTNEKLFF
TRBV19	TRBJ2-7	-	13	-	TGTGCCAGTAGCGTCCAGGACAACTACGAGCAGTACTTC	CASSVQDNYEQYF
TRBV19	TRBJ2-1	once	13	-	TGTGCCAGTAGTACGACAGGATACAATGAGCAGTTCTTC	CASSTTGYNEQFF
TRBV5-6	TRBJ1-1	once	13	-	TGTGCCAGCAGCCCGGGGGGGAACACTGAAGCTTTCTTT	CASSPGGNTEAFF
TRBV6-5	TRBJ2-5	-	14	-	TGTGCCAGCAGATCCCTTCGCGGCCAAGAGACCCAGTACTTC	CASRSLRGQETQYF
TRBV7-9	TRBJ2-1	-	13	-	TGTGCCAGCAGCCCGGGAGTACCTAATGAGCAGTTCTTC	CASSPGVPNEQFF
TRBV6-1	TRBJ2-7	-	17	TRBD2	TGTGCCAGCAGTGAAGCGGTACTAGCGGGAGGCGAGTACGAGCAGTACTTC	CASSEAVLAGGEYEQYF
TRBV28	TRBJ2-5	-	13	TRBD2	TGTGCCAGCACCAAAAGCGGGAGAGAGACCCAGTACTTC	CASTKSGRETQYF
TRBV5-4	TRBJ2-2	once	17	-	TGTGCCAGCAGCTTGGGGCCGGCTAGCCTCGACACCGGGGAGCTGTTTTTT	CASSLGPASLDTGELFF
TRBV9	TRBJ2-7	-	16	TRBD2	TGTGCCAGCAGCCCTAGCGGGAGAAATCTCTCCTACGAGCAGTACTTC	CASSPSGRNLSYEQYF
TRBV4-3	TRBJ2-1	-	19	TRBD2	TGCGCCAGCAGCCAAGATACGCCAATGGCTAGCGGGAGATTCAGTGAGCAGTTCTTC	CASSQDTPMASGRFSEQFF
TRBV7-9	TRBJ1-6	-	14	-	TGTGCCAGCAGCTTAGGACAGATCTATTCACCCCTCCACTTT	CASSLGQIYSPLHF
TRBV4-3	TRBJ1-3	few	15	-	TGCGCCAGCAGCCAAGATGGACTTCCTGGAAACACCATATATTTT	CASSQDGLPGNTIYF
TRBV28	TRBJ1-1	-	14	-	TGTGCCAGCAGCCTTGGGGCCGAGAACACTGAAGCTTTCTTT	CASSLGAENTEAFF
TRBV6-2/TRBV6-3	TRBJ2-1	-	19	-	TGTGCCAGCAGTTACTCGGGTCCCCCGCAGGGTAGAGGTAATGATGAGCAGTTCTTC	CASSYSGPPQGRGNDEQFF
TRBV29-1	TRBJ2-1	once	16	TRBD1	TGCAGCGTTGAAGATCAGGACAGGGGAGGTATCAATGAGCAGTTCTTC	CSVEDQDRGGINEQFF
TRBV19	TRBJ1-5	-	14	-	TGTGCCAGTAATCCCAGGAACCTCGATCAGCCCCAGCATTTT	CASNPRNLDQPQHF
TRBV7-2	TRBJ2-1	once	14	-	TGTGCCAGCAGTTGGGGGCCAGTCCGCAATGAGCAGTTCTTC	CASSWGPVRNEQFF
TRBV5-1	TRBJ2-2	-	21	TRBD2	TGCGCCAGCAGCTTGCCCCAGGGACAGGGCACTAGCGGGAGTTCTCCCGGGGAGCTGTTTTTT	CASSLPQGQGTSGSSPGELFF
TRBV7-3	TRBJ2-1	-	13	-	TGTGCCAGCGGAGGGACAGAGTACAATGAGCAGTTCTTC	CASGGTEYNEQFF
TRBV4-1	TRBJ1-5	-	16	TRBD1	TGCGCCAGCAGCCAAGGTTCACAGGGGAGACGACAGCCCCAGCATTTT	CASSQGSQGRRQPQHF
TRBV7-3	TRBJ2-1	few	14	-	TGTGCCAGCAGCTTAGCCGGGAGCAACAATGAGCAGTTCTTC	CASSLAGSNNEQFF
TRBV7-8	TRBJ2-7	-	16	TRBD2	TGTGCCAGCAGCCCGTCGGGACTAGCGGTACCCTACGAGCAGTACTTC	CASSPSGLAVPYEQYF
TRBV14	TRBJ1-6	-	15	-	TGTGCCAGCAGCCAAGGGTTAAGGGGTAATTCACCCCTCCACTTT	CASSQGLRGNSPLHF
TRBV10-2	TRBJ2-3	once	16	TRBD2	TGCGCCAGCAGTGTGGGGAGCGGGGGGAGCGGGGCTACGCAGTATTTT	CASSVGSGGSGATQYF
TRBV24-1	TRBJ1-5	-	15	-	TGTGCCACCAGTGATACAGGGATTCTCAATCAGCCCCAGCATTTT	CATSDTGILNQPQHF
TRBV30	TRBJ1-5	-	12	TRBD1	TGTGCCTGGAGACAGGGGAATCAGCCCCAGCATTTT	CAWRQGNQPQHF